This T cell receptor beta chain was observed in a study of regulatory T cells in long-lasting Graves disease. Study context: Antithyroid drug exposure in newly diagnosed Graves' patients had lasted under 3 months.

Time point indicated: newly diagnosed GD, antithyroid drugs for less than 3 months. Scientists built the TCR library using RNA that was extracted from PBMCs. Under American Thyroid Association guidelines, Graves' disease was diagnosed. This clonotype was detected many times. Its matching antigen is unknown. Relying on iRepertoire HTBI primers and Arm-PCR of CDR3 regions, the team built TCR beta libraries. TCRdb analysed the multiplex PCR reads with MiXCR anew, one entry per CDR3 protein. The data contain around 480,000 distinct CDR3 sequences, about 16% of them singletons. Study-level results: Persistent Graves' cases showed lower TCR diversity than newly diagnosed cases.

Germline CDR1 and CDR2: LGHDT and YNNKEL (reference sequence). This CDR3 region has 14 residues. The V gene end was trimmed by 6 bases and the J gene end by 1 base; junction bases not matched to a gene: 5. This sample also appeared in a second study, on T cells in Graves' hyperthyroidism and ophthalmopathy. That paper states: Among the patients, aged 18 to 65, hyperthyroidism was newly diagnosed and had lasted under 2 months.

This specimen was peripheral blood mononuclear cells (PBMCs), taken at new diagnosis, from a patient treated with antithyroid drugs. The chain employs TRBV3-1 and TRBJ1-1; 7 bases are a match to TRBD1. This TCR was recovered from a man between 40 and 49 years old with Graves disease. CDR3 bases: TGTGCCAGCAGTCAGAGGACAGGGAACACTGAAGCTTTCTTT. Protein product: CASSQRTGNTEAFF.